These 18 T cell receptor beta chains share one sample of origin, sequenced in a study of T-cell reconstitution after alpha-beta-depleted transplantation in children. Preparation of the TCRbeta library involved a method that used unique molecular identifiers. MiXCR, applied by TCRdb to the PCR reads, yields one record per CDR3 protein. The sample lists about 360,000 distinct CDR3 sequences, roughly 15% occurring once. The sequencing used PBMCs, collected from the stem cell graft. These receptors were obtained from a human donor who donated a stem cell graft to a child with Fanconi anemia.

This clonotype has ten or more counts. The gene calls are TRBV20-1 and TRBJ2-1; D might be TRBD2 (6 bases). The V end was cut by 8 bases, the J end by 0 bases, with 14 bases between. Germline lookup yields CDR1 DFQATT and CDR2 SNEGSKA (reference sequence). CDR3 length equals 14 residues. Here the CDR3 DNA reads TGCAGTTATAGCGGCGGACCCTCCTACAATGAGCAGTTCTTC. Translated, it gives CSYSGGPSYNEQFF.

This clonotype has ten or more counts. The V and J genes are TRBV19 and TRBJ1-1, with 7 nucleotides matching TRBD1. J was trimmed by 4 bases and V by 6 bases; bases with no gene match: 5. This CDR3 has 13 amino acids. Germline CDR1 and CDR2: LNHDA and SQIVND (reference sequence). CDR3 amino acids: CASSLTGSTEAFF. The CDR3, as DNA: TGTGCCAGTAGCTTGACAGGGAGCACTGAAGCTTTCTTT.

This rearrangement joins TRBV6-1 to TRBJ2-7, with 9 bases identical to TRBD1. The CDR3 covers 15 residues. The trim removed 6 bases at V and 3 bases at J, leaving 9 bases unmatched. Germline assignment: CDR1 MNHNS and CDR2 SASEGT. This chain's CDR3 is CASSRTGDYNYEQYF. The CDR3 bases are TGTGCCAGCAGCCGGACAGGGGACTATAACTACGAGCAGTACTTC.

In this sample, this clonotype turned up a few times. The CDR3: CASSSRGRSEGYTF. Written as DNA, the CDR3 is TGTGCCAGCAGCTCACGGGGCCGATCGGAGGGCTACACCTTC. This sequence joins TRBV7-2 and TRBJ1-2; D might be TRBD1 (5 bases). The CDR3 length is 14 residues. Germline V gives CDR1 SGHTA, CDR2 FQGNSA. The V end lost 4 bases, the J end lost 8 bases, and 17 bases lay between the germline ends.

The table lists this clonotype with many counts. The chain is built from TRBV6-5 and TRBJ1-2; no clear D. CDR3 length: 12 residues. V lost 6 bases and J lost 0, with 5 bases in between. Germline CDR1 MNHEY, CDR2 SVGAGI. CDR3 region: CASRGSNYGYTF. CDR3 bases: TGTGCCAGCAGGGGATCTAACTATGGCTACACCTTC.

The chain uses TRBV20-1 and TRBJ1-5; D might be TRBD1 (6 bases). In germline, CDR1 is DFQATT, CDR2 SNEGSKA (reference sequence). The CDR3 is 14 amino acids. The CDR3 DNA sequence: TGCAGCATTAACAGGGAAGGTAGCAATCAGCCCCAGCATTTT. This codes for CSINREGSNQPQHF.

This chain joins TRBV11-2 and TRBJ1-3; unclear D gene. Trimming cost V 1 base and J 6 bases, with 7 bases left between them. The CDR3 sequence is 13 residues long. Germline V gives CDR1 SGHAT, CDR2 FQNNGV. CDR3 residues: CASSLVGPNTIYF. The CDR3 DNA sequence: TGTGCCAGCAGCTTAGTAGGTCCAAACACCATATATTTT.

In this sample, this clonotype turned up many times. This chain uses TRBV20-1 with TRBJ2-3; D is unclear. CDR1 and CDR2 from the germline V gene are DFQATT and SNEGSKA (reference sequence). The CDR3 contains 13 residues. V was shortened by 0 bases and J by 3 bases, with 7 bases between the two germline ends. For the CDR3, the DNA is TGCAGTGCTAGAGATGGGGTTACAGATACGCAGTATTTT. Its protein is CSARDGVTDTQYF.

This clonotype has more than one count but fewer than ten. This sequence joins TRBV12-3 or TRBV12-4 and TRBJ1-1, with 10 positions matching TRBD1. V was pared by 5 bases and J by 5 bases, with 5 bases of the junction left unmatched. This CDR3 comprises 14 residues. The CDR3 coding sequence is TGTGCCAGCAGTCGGGGACAGGGGTGGACTGAAGCTTTCTTT. Translation gives CASSRGQGWTEAFF.

The chain combines TRBV2 with TRBJ2-3; D assignment may be TRBD1 or TRBD2 (6 bases each). V lost 5 bases to trimming and J lost 6 bases, with 18 bases between them. This CDR3 has 15 residues. Germline V gives CDR1 SNHLY, CDR2 FYNNEI. Here the CDR3 reads CASSLENRGLDTQYF. The CDR3 DNA sequence: TGTGCCAGCAGTCTCGAGAATCGGGGGCTTGATACGCAGTATTTT.

This clonotype was seen only a few times. The chain joins TRBV9 to TRBJ1-1; D unresolved. V was shortened by 3 bases and J by 5 bases, with 14 bases between the two germline ends. Germline V gives CDR1 SGDLS, CDR2 YYNGEE. This CDR3 is built from 14 residues. The CDR3 bases are TGTGCCAGCAGCGCCATTTCGGGCTATACTGAAGCTTTCTTT. This gives the protein CASSAISGYTEAFF.

The sample holds a few counts of this clonotype. This chain joins TRBV5-1 and TRBJ1-1; a possible D gene is TRBD1 (6 bases). V lost 1 base, J lost 3 bases, and 13 bases lay in between. Per germline, CDR1 SGHRS and CDR2 YFSETQ. CDR3 size: 15 residues. The CDR3 region is CASSLPPPGDTEAFF. In DNA, the CDR3 is TGCGCCAGCAGCTTGCCCCCTCCAGGGGACACTGAAGCTTTCTTT.

This clonotype has only one observation. The chain is built from TRBV5-4 and TRBJ2-4; D is uncertain. The V gene lost 4 bases and the J gene lost 13 bases, with 15 bases spanning the gap. CDR1 and CDR2 from the germline V gene are SGHNT and YYREEE (reference sequence). The CDR3 length is 12 residues. CDR3 coding DNA: TGTGCCAGCAGCCTCGAGATGTGGGCCCAGTACTTC. Translation: CASSLEMWAQYF.

This clonotype was observed a handful of times. This sequence joins TRBV7-6 and TRBJ2-1; a possible D gene is TRBD2 (6 bases). The germline gives CDR1 SGHVS, CDR2 FNYEAQ. This CDR3 spans 12 amino acids. The V gene lost 5 bases and the J gene lost 13 bases, with 15 bases spanning the gap. As DNA, the CDR3 is TGTGCCAGCAGCCCCCTTTCGGGGGTTCAGTTCTTC. It specifies CASSPLSGVQFF.

V usage is TRBV19 and J usage is TRBJ1-1; 8 bases agree with TRBD1. Germline assignment: CDR1 LNHDA and CDR2 SQIVND (reference sequence). Trimming cost V 5 bases and J 1 base; bases outside gene matches: 6. This CDR3 comprises 15 residues. As DNA, the CDR3 is TGTGCCAGTAGTTTCCCGACAGGGGCGAACACTGAAGCTTTCTTT. This encodes CASSFPTGANTEAFF. Full variable domain (rest looked up from reference TRBV19 and TRBJ1-1): DGGITQSPKYLFRKEGQNVTLSCEQNLNHDAMYWYRQDPGQGLRLIYYSQIVNDFQKGDIAEGYSVSREKKESFPLTVTSAQKNPTAFYLCASSFPTGANTEAFFGQGTRLTVV.

The chain joins TRBV11-2 to TRBJ2-5; TRBD1 is a possible D gene (5 bases). Germline V gene sequence: CDR1 SGHAT, CDR2 FQNNGV. The CDR3 covers 15 residues. With 3 bases removed from V and 1 base from J, the gap between germline ends came to 12 bases. The DNA of the CDR3 is TGTGCCAGCAGCTTTTCCGGACACCTCCAAGAGACCCAGTACTTC. Protein sequence: CASSFSGHLQETQYF.

A word on this clonotype: A junction end diverges from the germline sequence, so it may reflect a read error. This sequence joins TRBV5-1 and TRBJ2-3, with unresolved D. Per the germline V gene, CDR1 is SGHRS and CDR2 is YFSETQ. This CDR3 has 15 amino acids. CDR3: CAGSLDPSGTDTQYF. The CDR3 nucleotides read TGCGCCGGCAGCTTGGACCCATCAGGCACAGATACGCAGTATTTT.

This clonotype has ten or more counts. This chain connects TRBV28 to TRBJ2-7, with 7 bases fitting TRBD1. CDR1 MDHEN and CDR2 SYDVKM come from the germline V gene. V was pared by 2 bases and J by 3 bases, with 4 bases of the junction left unmatched. This CDR3 contains 14 residues. The CDR3 loop reads CASSLAGTVYEQYV. CDR3 DNA: TGTGCCAGCAGTTTAGCCGGGACAGTCTACGAGCAGTACGTC.